This TCR beta chain was sequenced during a study of regulatory T cells in long-lasting Graves disease. As for time point: persistent/refractory GD, antithyroid drugs over 5 years with positive TRAb. With RNA extracted from PBMCs as input, the TCR library was made. A volume of around 8.7 milliliters of peripheral blood was collected in EDTA tubes. To note about this clonotype: Its specificity is not known.

The CDR3 length is 17 residues. Trimming at V came to 0 bases and at J to 6 bases, leaving 8 bases not matched to a gene. Germline values: CDR1 DFQATT, CDR2 SNEGSKA (reference sequence). Researchers made TCR beta libraries by using iRepertoire HTBI primers and running Arm-PCR on CDR3 regions. One entry per CDR3 protein, called by TCRdb with MiXCR from the multiplex PCR reads. The table shows 400,000 to 500,000 distinct CDR3 sequences, with approximately 22% occurring only once. General study points: Favored gene segments in persistent disease were TRBV28, TRBJ1-2 and TRBJ2-5.

Specimen: peripheral blood mononuclear cells (PBMCs), collected when the disease was refractory, from a patient treated with antithyroid drugs. J is TRBJ2-5 and V is TRBV20-1; TRBD2 matches at 15 bases. This clonotype was sampled from a female donor with Graves disease. The CDR3 DNA reads TGCAGTGCTAGAGATTTGGGACTAGCGGGAGGAGGAAAGACCCAGTACTTC. This sequence encodes CSARDLGLAGGGKTQYF.